These 19 T cell receptor beta chains were sequenced from one sample in a study of shared clonotypes between healthy human individuals. Method: immunoSEQ multiplex PCR; TCRdb's copy keeps in-frame clones and lacks some. The repertoire has hundreds of thousands of clones, roughly 79% of them found once; the top ten carry approximately 12%. Sequences were obtained from PBMCs. The source is a woman between 40 and 50 years old in good health. Some clones in this sample may be carry-over from other donors' samples.

The rearrangement uses TRBV19 and TRBJ2-5; tentative D call: TRBD1 (6 bases). Germline V lookup: CDR1 LNHDA, CDR2 SQIVND (reference sequence). Trimming stripped 7 bases from V and 4 bases from J, with 22 bases between. The CDR3 is 16 amino acids. CDR3 in DNA: TGTGCCAGTACTCCCCCCCCGAGGGACAAGAGAGAGACCCAGTACTTC. Translation: CASTPPPRDKRETQYF.

This clone was observed a handful of times. This chain uses TRBV18 with TRBJ2-7; 11 bases are shared with TRBD1. Losses at the gene ends were 5 bases for V and 2 bases for J; bases not matched to a gene: 5. The CDR3 runs to 15 residues. The germline CDR1 and CDR2 sequences are KGHSH and LQKENI. The CDR3 nucleotides are TGTGCCAGCTCATGGGACAGGGGGTCCCCCTACGAGCAGTACTTC. Protein product: CASSWDRGSPYEQYF.

The chain carries TRBV2 and TRBJ2-2, with D maybe TRBD1 (6 bases). This CDR3 comprises 19 residues. The V gene's germline CDR1 is SNHLY and CDR2 FYNNEI. V lost 2 bases and J 4 bases, leaving 23 bases between the germline ends. CDR3 region: CASSETHHPSPRGTGELFF. The DNA of the CDR3 is TGTGCCAGCAGTGAAACCCACCATCCTAGCCCCAGGGGCACCGGGGAGCTGTTTTTT.

This chain uses TRBV2 with TRBJ1-5, with TRBD1 identical over 10 bases. V shed 3 bases, J shed 7 bases, and the junction held 9 bases outside the gene matches. This CDR3 is 16 amino acids long. Germline V CDR1 and CDR2: SNHLY, FYNNEI. The CDR3 here is CASSEEGTGVGQPQHF. Here the CDR3 DNA reads TGTGCCAGCAGTGAGGAGGGGACAGGGGTCGGGCAGCCCCAGCATTTT.

This clone has more than one count but fewer than ten. The chain links TRBV28 to TRBJ2-2, with 9 bases lining up with TRBD2. The germline V gene has CDR1 MDHEN and CDR2 SYDVKM. The CDR3 has 15 residues. V gave up 8 bases and J gave up 2 bases; unmatched junction bases: 6. The CDR3 DNA sequence: TGTGCCAGCGAAGCGGGAGGTCTAAACACCGGGGAGCTGTTTTTT. Protein product: CASEAGGLNTGELFF.

This rearrangement joins TRBV5-8 to TRBJ2-1; a weak D match, TRBD2 (6 bases). The CDR3 runs to 15 residues. The germline V and J ends were trimmed by 0 bases and 4 bases, with 11 bases remaining between them. Germline lookup yields CDR1 SGHTS and CDR2 YDEGEE. CDR3 loop: CASSLEKGLYNEQFF. DNA of the CDR3: TGTGCCAGCAGCTTGGAAAAGGGACTGTACAATGAGCAGTTCTTC.

The chain links TRBV5-1 to TRBJ2-7, with D uncertain. In germline, CDR1 is SGHRS, CDR2 YFSETQ. This CDR3 spans 14 amino acids. V gave up 4 bases and J gave up 6 bases, with 17 bases separating them. The CDR3 bases are TGCGCCAGCAGCCTGTCAGCGACCTCCGGCGAGCAGTACTTC. This codes for CASSLSATSGEQYF. Variable domain in full (rest from reference TRBV5-1 and TRBJ2-7): KAGVTQTPRYLIKTRGQQVTLSCSPISGHRSVSWYQQTPGQGLQFLFEYFSETQRNKGNFPGRFSGRQFSNSRSEMNVSTLELGDSALYLCASSLSATSGEQYFGPGTRLTVT.

The chain carries TRBV30 and TRBJ1-1, with D uncertain. V was cut by 2 bases and J by 1 base, with 14 bases left in between. CDR3 length: 15 amino acids. CDR1 is GTSNPN, CDR2 SVGIG, per germline (reference sequence). CDR3 bases: TGTGCCTGGAGTAAGCAGGCCAAAGGGAACACTGAAGCTTTCTTT. Its protein product is CAWSKQAKGNTEAFF.

V usage is TRBV5-1 and J usage is TRBJ2-2; a possible D gene is TRBD2 (6 bases). The CDR3 spans 15 residues. Germline CDR1 SGHRS, CDR2 YFSETQ. V was trimmed by 6 bases and J by 2 bases, leaving 14 bases between them. CDR3 DNA: TGCGCCAGCAAACGGACTACCTCAAACACCGGGGAGCTGTTTTTT. This sequence encodes CASKRTTSNTGELFF.

The genes are TRBV18 and TRBJ1-1; the D gene is possibly TRBD1 (6 bases). Deletions cut 5 bases from V and 6 bases from J, with 16 bases between. Germline-derived CDR1 and CDR2 are KGHSH and LQKENI. The CDR3 totals 14 residues. In DNA, the CDR3 is TGTGCCAGCTCAAATACAGGGATGGAGGCTGAAGCTTTCTTT. Translation gives CASSNTGMEAEAFF.

About this clone itself: A far larger clone is off by one base, so a read error is likely. Other DNA sequences within the sample encode an identical CDR3. V and J are TRBV11-2 and TRBJ2-1; D gene unclear. CDR3 length equals 11 residues. Germline CDR1 reads SGHAT; CDR2 reads FQNNGV. V was pared by 5 bases and J by 7 bases, with 6 bases between. The CDR3 loop reads CASSPRNEQFF. The CDR3 nucleotides read TGTGCCAGCAGCCCCCGTAATGAGCAGTTCTTC.

The rearrangement joins TRBV7-2 to TRBJ1-1; D not resolved. The CDR3 spans 15 residues. From germline, CDR1 is SGHTA and CDR2 FQGNSA. Trimming removed 1 base at V and 0 bases at J, with 9 bases between. In DNA form, the CDR3 reads TGTGCCAGCAGCTTAGTTGCAGGTATGAACACTGAAGCTTTCTTT. Protein: CASSLVAGMNTEAFF.

As concerns this clone: A much larger clone is a single base away; this may be a read error. This chain connects TRBV5-1 to TRBJ1-3; 7 positions match TRBD1. Trimming cost V 6 bases and J 0 bases; bases outside gene matches: 9. The CDR3 covers 16 residues. CDR1 and CDR2 (germline): SGHRS, YFSETQ. The CDR3 reads CASNPSTGSSGNTIYF. The CDR3 DNA sequence: TGCGCCAGCAACCCCTCGACAGGGAGCTCTGGAAACACCATATATTTT.

CDR3 amino acids: CSARGQGVDYGYTF. Here the CDR3 DNA reads TGCAGCGCTCGGGGGCAGGGGGTGGACTATGGCTACACCTTC. The chain has TRBV29-1 and TRBJ1-2; 7 bases line up with TRBD1. The CDR3 length is 14 residues. Germline trimming cut 7 bases from V and 3 bases from J; bases unmatched to any gene: 11. The V gene's germline CDR1 is SQVTM and CDR2 ANQGSEA.

V and J are TRBV9 and TRBJ2-2; D might be TRBD1 (6 bases). The V gene lost 0 bases and the J gene lost 5 bases, with 11 bases spanning the gap. The CDR3 has 15 amino acids. The V gene's germline CDR1 is SGDLS and CDR2 YYNGEE. CDR3 coding DNA: TGTGCCAGCAGCGTAGCGGGGACACCGACCGGGGAGCTGTTTTTT. This gives the protein CASSVAGTPTGELFF.

This chain uses TRBV5-1 with TRBJ2-3, with D possibly TRBD1 on 5 matching bases. This CDR3 comprises 16 residues. Germline loops: CDR1 SGHRS, CDR2 YFSETQ. Trimming took off 0 bases at V and 1 base at J, with 12 bases between the two ends. The CDR3 spells CASSLGGAPGTDTQYF. In nucleotides, the CDR3 is TGCGCCAGCAGCTTGGGGGGCGCCCCAGGCACAGATACGCAGTATTTT.

This chain links TRBV30 with TRBJ1-6; TRBD1 matches at 7 bases. CDR3 length: 15 residues. Germline V gene sequence: CDR1 GTSNPN, CDR2 SVGIG (reference sequence). V lost 0 bases and J lost 9; bases outside the gene matches: 8. The CDR3 region is CAWSVLGTETSPLHF. The CDR3 nucleotides read TGTGCCTGGAGTGTACTCGGGACAGAGACTTCACCCCTCCACTTT.

The V gene is TRBV13, the J gene TRBJ2-2, with TRBD2 matching 7 bases. V lost 10 bases, J lost 8 bases, and 4 bases stayed unmatched. Per the germline V gene, CDR1 is PRHDT and CDR2 is FYEKMQ (reference sequence). The CDR3 sequence is 11 residues long. CDR3 amino acids: CAIGGSGELFF. DNA for the CDR3: TGTGCCATCGGCGGGAGTGGGGAGCTGTTTTTT.

The genes are TRBV7-2 and TRBJ1-5; 9 bases map to TRBD1. V gave up 6 bases and J gave up 7 bases; unmatched junction bases: 4. This CDR3 is 13 amino acids long. Per the germline V gene, CDR1 is SGHTA and CDR2 is FQGNSA. CDR3 residues: CASRPDRGQPQHF. As DNA, the CDR3 is TGTGCCAGCAGACCGGACAGGGGCCAGCCCCAGCATTTT.